This T cell receptor (beta chain) was observed in a study of regulatory T cells in long-lasting Graves disease (dated by TCRdb to about 2021). About the study as a whole: Antithyroid drugs had been taken for less than 3 months by newly diagnosed Graves' disease patients. This study used TCR sequencing and RNA sequencing of peripheral blood to compare persistent Graves' disease patients against newly diagnosed Graves' disease patients. The study took place in China and was registered as a clinical trial. TCR sequencing covered roughly 13 persistent and 20 or so newly diagnosed Graves' disease patients, some 33 samples in total. Study-wide findings and limitations: Preferential use of TRBV28, TRBJ1-2 and TRBJ2-5 was observed in persistent disease, whereas TRBV20-1 and TRBJ2-1 were favored in newly diagnosed disease. The small sample size was acknowledged by the authors as a limitation that may reduce accuracy. Sequencing and analysis were limited to the TCR beta chain. More public clonotypes were shared among persistent patients (roughly 3,000) than among newly diagnosed patients (under 1,000). Only peripheral blood was studied, because thyroid tissue, the primary lesion, was inaccessible. Persistent Graves' disease patients showed lower TCR Shannon entropy and fewer highly expanded clones than newly diagnosed patients, suggesting clonal expansion.

Cut back by 3 bases and 3 bases, the V and J ends lie 14 bases apart. The CDR3 runs 14 amino acids, cysteine and phenylalanine included. Just the 42-base CDR3 DNA is kept, in frame starting at base 1. CDR1 and CDR2 were assigned from the germline V gene (reference sequence) as DFQATT and SNEGSKA. This clonotype was counted many times. Its recognized antigen is unknown. The input lacks base qualities; no much larger clone sits a single base away. Explained via the paper, the time point label denotes: newly diagnosed GD, antithyroid drugs for less than 3 months. For both TCR sequencing and RNA sequencing, RNA was extracted from PBMCs using TRIzol. The diagnosis of Graves' disease followed American Thyroid Association guidelines. Patients for the study were recruited at an endocrinology department in Xi'an, China. Each patient gave approximately 9 milliliters of peripheral blood, collected in an EDTA anticoagulant tube. PBMCs were isolated by Ficoll Paque Plus density gradient separation without further T cell sorting. An Agilent 2100 Bioanalyzer and agarose gel were used to assess RNA quality, and a NanoDrop 2000 was used to measure RNA concentration.

The library came from multiplex PCR. Reads for this sample came from an Illumina HiSeq 4000. To build TCR beta libraries, CDR3 regions were amplified by Arm-PCR using iRepertoire HTBI primers. PCR products were gel purified before sequencing. For the original study's pipeline: Gene usage analysis of CDR3 amino acid clonotypes used the 60 to 75 TRBV and around 13 TRBJ segments found across samples. Filtered high-quality paired reads were merged into contigs using COPE and FqMerger. BLAST was used to align contigs to the IMGT TRBV, TRBD and TRBJ reference genes, and CDR3 was defined following IMGT. Clonotypes above 0.1% frequency were classified as highly expanded clones. Repertoire diversity was measured by Shannon entropy, and V-J evenness by the Gini coefficient. A clonotype was considered public if more than one individual shared it. TCRdb ran its own pipeline on the public reads, namely fastp trimming at Q25 and MiXCR clone calling, and kept in-frame beta chains. Every distinct CDR3 protein forms one entry, paired with its most common genes and DNA. It is TCRdb's table, rather than the study itself, that gives the V and J calls and clone size. The sample table holds about 500,000 distinct CDR3 sequences, of which around 15% were seen once. The top ten hold 12% of the sample.

The sample was also linked to a second study, of T cells in Graves' hyperthyroidism and ophthalmopathy. As described in the second report: A patient counted as having stable Graves' hyperthyroidism if no progression to ophthalmopathy occurred over 18 months of follow-up. Hyperthyroidism patients were newly diagnosed, with disease duration under 2 months, and aged 18 to 65 years. Any patient with an uncontrolled infection, another autoimmune disease, pregnancy or lactation was excluded. Clinical symptoms, serum thyroxine and TRAb, thyroid ultrasound, and orbital computed tomography formed the basis for the diagnoses. A first-round RT-PCR of the TCR CDR3 used the HTBI primer set with the Qiagen OneStep RT-PCR kit. Most expanded thyroid clonotypes (frequency above 0.001) were also detected in blood, a finding suggesting that blood repertoires may reflect thyroid immune responses. Ophthalmopathy was separated from stable hyperthyroidism by a 13 V-J signature model, with approximately 86% sensitivity and around 81% specificity obtained in cross-validation and 80%/75% obtained in testing. In validation, progression to ophthalmopathy was predicted by the model with 70.59% sensitivity and 72.22% specificity, a median of roughly six months before onset. A discovery cohort of about a hundred patients, roughly 45 with Graves' ophthalmopathy and roughly 59 with stable Graves' hyperthyroidism, was used to find distinguishing TCR V-J signatures. Prospective prediction of ophthalmopathy was tested in an independent validation cohort consisting of fewer than 20 hyperthyroidism patients and 15 to 17 patients who later progressed to ophthalmopathy. For training and testing, the roughly 100 patients in the discovery cohort were randomly divided in a 7:3 ratio. In addition, the study compared T-cell repertoires in thyroid tissue and in blood from six Graves' hyperthyroidism patients. After blood sampling, hyperthyroidism patients were treated with methimazole at a starting dose of 30 mg daily, and ophthalmopathy patients were treated with high-dose intravenous methylprednisolone. A second multiplex PCR round built the libraries, followed by size selection and purification. Sequencing of the libraries was done on an Illumina HiSeq2000 using paired-end 100 bp reads. SOAPnuke was used to process the raw data, throwing out any read that contained adapters or uncalled bases, had a mean Phred below 15, or lacked an exact constant-primer or identifier match. High-quality paired reads were merged using COPE v1.2.5, and each unique nucleotide sequence was defined as a clonotype. Clonotypes were aligned to IMGT TRBV, TRBD and TRBJ reference segments using MiTCR v1.1. Analysis was restricted to V-J combinations with a frequency above 0.0001, which covered just over 98% of repertoires. A TCS score was defined as the ratio between F50 (clonal expansion) and ExV (chaos), using BLOSUM62-based TCRdist between CDR3 peptides within each V-J. Welch's t-statistics and random forest reduced roughly 500 V-J features to fewer than 15, which were used in a naive Bayes classifier (R e1071). No statistical method was used to fix the sample size in advance, and group allocation was not hidden from the investigators. The paper describes TCR Vbeta CDR3 sequencing of some 130 peripheral blood samples, made up of 43 ophthalmopathy patients, around 73 hyperthyroidism patients and 17 progressor patients.

The rearranged segments are TRBV20-1 and TRBJ1-1, with a weak D call of TRBD1 (5 bases match). The clonotype was recovered from a middle-aged man with Graves disease. Donor details come from another sample of the same person, matched by shared clones. The sample in question was peripheral blood mononuclear cells (PBMCs), obtained at new diagnosis, from a patient treated with antithyroid drugs. Read as DNA, the sequence is TGCAGTGCTAGGGTGGGTGGAGGGGACACTGAAGCTTTCTTT. Its translation reads: CSARVGGGDTEAFF.